Listed below are T cell receptor beta chains from one sample, sequenced in a study of T cell changes during pregnancy in multiple sclerosis. The assay was immunoSEQ multiplex PCR, and TCRdb's table has in-frame clones only and misses some. The table shows roughly 38,000 clones, with 75% to 95% occurring only once. The sample was CD4+ T cells from peripheral blood mononuclear cells, taken after pregnancy. Every receptor here comes from a female donor in good health, enrolled as a control in a pregnancy study. Both conserved end residues are part of each CDR3. Each record gives: J gene, D gene, clone size, V gene, CDR3 protein, CDR3 DNA. The D gene is left open where the match is weak. Rows give clone size only sometimes, using once, few, many, or a class for an expanded clone.

>TRBJ2-7|TRBD2|.|TRBV4-3
CASSQDRGLAGGYEQYF
TGCGCCAGCAGCCAAGATAGGGGACTAGCGGGAGGCTACGAGCAGTACTTC
>TRBJ1-5|.|.|TRBV6-5
CASSSGGHGNQPQHF
TGTGCCAGCAGTTCGGGGGGGCATGGGAATCAGCCCCAGCATTTT
>TRBJ2-1|TRBD2|once|TRBV7-2
CASSPGGAGDFYNEQFF
TGTGCCAGCAGCCCGGGGGGAGCGGGAGATTTTTACAATGAGCAGTTCTTC
>TRBJ2-5|TRBD2|.|TRBV28
CASSSRTSGEETQYF
TGTGCCAGCAGTTCAAGGACTAGCGGGGAAGAGACCCAGTACTTC
>TRBJ1-2|TRBD1|.|TRBV11-2
CASSRTTGDSIGYTF
TGTGCCAGCAGCCGTACAACAGGGGACTCAATAGGCTACACCTTC
>TRBJ2-2|.|.|TRBV5-5
CASSSIGGATGELFF
TGTGCCAGCAGCTCGATAGGAGGAGCCACCGGGGAGCTGTTTTTT
>TRBJ2-3|.|few|TRBV6-4
CASSDSVRGTQYF
TGTGCCAGCAGTGACTCGGTCAGGGGCACGCAGTATTTT
>TRBJ1-2|TRBD1|.|TRBV6-5
CASFPDREISGYTF
TGTGCCAGCTTCCCTGACAGGGAGATATCAGGCTACACCTTC
>TRBJ1-3|TRBD1|.|TRBV5-1
CASSLGPGGDGNTIYF
TGCGCCAGCAGCTTGGGGCCAGGGGGTGACGGAAACACCATATATTTT
>TRBJ2-1|TRBD2|.|TRBV5-1
CASSSIPSGGDNEQFF
TGCGCCAGCAGCTCCATCCCTAGCGGGGGGGACAATGAGCAGTTCTTC
>TRBJ2-1|TRBD2|.|TRBV27
CASSSAASGYNEQFF
TGTGCCAGCAGTTCAGCGGCTAGCGGGTACAATGAGCAGTTCTTC
>TRBJ2-6|.|.|TRBV6-5
CASSFTPYSGANVLTF
TGTGCCAGCAGTTTCACACCTTACTCTGGGGCCAACGTCCTGACTTTC
>TRBJ2-5|.|.|TRBV6-5
CASSGSWAEETQYF
TGTGCCAGCAGTGGCAGCTGGGCTGAAGAGACCCAGTACTTC
>TRBJ1-4|TRBD1|.|TRBV7-9
CASSLVGDRGHLGKLFF
TGTGCCAGCAGCTTAGTCGGGGACAGGGGGCACCTGGGGAAACTGTTTTTT
>TRBJ1-2|TRBD1|.|TRBV2
CAGTGEYYGYTF
TGTGCCGGAACAGGGGAATACTATGGCTACACCTTC
>TRBJ2-7|TRBD1|.|TRBV7-6
CASSKPGQTSYEQYF
TGTGCCAGCAGCAAACCGGGACAGACCTCCTACGAGCAGTACTTC
>TRBJ2-5|.|once|TRBV6-1
CASSEELATTETQYF
TGTGCCAGCAGTGAAGAATTAGCGACCACAGAGACCCAGTACTTC
>TRBJ1-1|.|.|TRBV19
CASSIAGMNTEAFF
TGTGCCAGTAGTATAGCAGGAATGAACACTGAAGCTTTCTTT